The 21 T cell receptor beta chains below were found in one sample sequenced in a study of shared clonotypes between healthy human individuals. Sequencing was performed with immunoSEQ multiplex PCR; in TCRdb, only in-frame clones are kept and a portion is missing. Of over a million clones in the sample, more than 95% were seen once. Material: naive CD4+ T cells sorted from blood. Regarding subset: CD45RA+ positively selected. The receptors here all came from a man in his thirties or forties in good health.

The J gene is TRBJ2-1, the V gene TRBV7-3; 12 bases map to TRBD2. J was trimmed by 5 bases and V by 5 bases; bases with no gene match: 4. CDR3 length equals 15 residues. Germline assignment: CDR1 SGHTA and CDR2 FQGTGA. DNA of the CDR3: TGTGCCAGCAGCGCCGGACTAGCGGGGAACAATGAGCAGTTCTTC. Protein product: CASSAGLAGNNEQFF.

The chain couples TRBV2 to TRBJ2-1; 7 bases agree with TRBD1. Per germline, CDR1 SNHLY and CDR2 FYNNEI. CDR3 length: 14 residues. Germline trimming cut 4 bases from V and 6 bases from J; bases unmatched to any gene: 6. Here the CDR3 DNA reads TGTGCCAGCAGTGTAGAGACAGGGAGCAATGAGCAGTTCTTC. This codes for CASSVETGSNEQFF.

This sequence joins TRBV28 and TRBJ2-1, with D unresolved. V lost 8 bases and J 5 bases, leaving 13 bases between the germline ends. The CDR3 runs 13 residues. Per the germline V gene, CDR1 is MDHEN and CDR2 is SYDVKM. DNA of the CDR3: TGTGCCAGCGAGGTCCCGCTACACAATGAGCAGTTCTTC. Translated: CASEVPLHNEQFF.

The chain uses TRBV15 and TRBJ2-5; 9 bases match TRBD1. Germline V gives CDR1 LNHNV, CDR2 YYDKDF (reference sequence). This CDR3 is built from 18 residues. V trimming: 2 bases; J trimming: 4 bases; junction bases outside the gene matches: 14. The CDR3 region has the DNA TGTGCCACCAGCAGACTTACCACGGGGGACAGGGTACGAGAGACCCAGTACTTC. It encodes CATSRLTTGDRVRETQYF.

V gene TRBV2 combines with J gene TRBJ2-1; 11 positions match TRBD2. The junction had 10 bases not matched to a gene; V was cut back by 11 bases and J by 4 bases. The CDR3 length is 15 residues. CDR1 SNHLY and CDR2 FYNNEI come from the germline V gene. The CDR3 DNA is TGTGCCGTTCATTCCGGGACTAGCGGATACAATGAGCAGTTCTTC. Protein product: CAVHSGTSGYNEQFF.

The chain employs TRBV11-2 and TRBJ2-2; D is possibly TRBD1 or TRBD2 (5 bases each). This CDR3 contains 15 residues. From germline, CDR1 is SGHAT and CDR2 FQNNGV. V lost 5 bases, J lost 3 bases, and 13 bases lay in between. CDR3 amino acids: CASSGRGEDTGELFF. The CDR3 nucleotides read TGTGCCAGCAGCGGAAGAGGGGAAGACACCGGGGAGCTGTTTTTT. Full variable domain (missing parts from reference TRBV11-2 and TRBJ2-2): EAGVAQSPRYKIIEKRQSVAFWCNPISGHATLYWYQQILGQGPKLLIQFQNNGVVDDSQLPKDRFSAERLKGVDSTLKIQPAKLEDSAVYLCASSGRGEDTGELFFGEGSRLTVL.

V gene TRBV4-2 combines with J gene TRBJ2-2; 11 bases map to TRBD1. Germline-derived CDR1 and CDR2 are LGHNA and YNFKEQ. V shed 4 bases, J shed 5 bases, and the junction held 15 bases outside the gene matches. The CDR3 is made up of 19 amino acids. The CDR3 nucleotides are TGTGCCAGCAGCCGCCGGCGGCCCCCTGGGACAGGGGGGACCGGGGAGCTGTTTTTT. It is translated as CASSRRRPPGTGGTGELFF.

This clone was observed once. The genes are TRBV25-1 and TRBJ1-5; unclear D gene. Germline V gene lookup returns CDR1 MGHDK and CDR2 SYGVNS. The CDR3 contains 14 residues. V lost 3 bases and J lost 0, with 6 bases in between. The CDR3 coding sequence is TGTGCCAGCAGTGAGGTCGGTAGCAATCAGCCCCAGCATTTT. This translates into CASSEVGSNQPQHF.

This clone was detected once. The rearrangement joins TRBV29-1 to TRBJ2-3; D gene uncertain. V dropped 5 bases and J dropped 6 bases, with 9 bases sitting between them. Per germline, CDR1 SQVTM and CDR2 ANQGSEA. This CDR3 spans 11 amino acids. The CDR3 bases are TGCAGCGTTCTGTACGGCGATACGCAGTATTTT. Protein product: CSVLYGDTQYF.

This sequence joins TRBV18 and TRBJ2-3; TRBD2 aligns across 7 bases. From germline, CDR1 is KGHSH and CDR2 LQKENI. V lost 2 bases and J lost 1; bases outside the gene matches: 6. The CDR3 sequence is 16 residues long. This chain's CDR3 is CASSPGKRDRTDTQYF. CDR3 in DNA: TGTGCCAGCTCACCAGGGAAGCGGGACCGCACAGATACGCAGTATTTT.

The J gene is TRBJ1-1, the V gene TRBV6-5; D is perhaps TRBD1 (5 bases). With 0 bases removed from V and 3 bases from J, the gap between germline ends came to 11 bases. CDR3 length: 15 residues. Germline V CDR1 and CDR2: MNHEY, SVGAGI. The DNA for the CDR3 is TGTGCCAGCAGTTACTCAATGGGACTTCACACTGAAGCTTTCTTT. Its protein is CASSYSMGLHTEAFF.

V usage is TRBV7-6 and J usage is TRBJ2-5, with 8 positions matching TRBD2. With V trimmed by 4 bases and J by 1 base, 5 bases remained unmatched. This CDR3 has 15 residues. Germline CDR1 and CDR2: SGHVS and FNYEAQ. CDR3 in DNA: TGTGCCAGCAGCTACCCGACTAGCGCCCAAGAGACCCAGTACTTC. Encoded protein: CASSYPTSAQETQYF.

DNA of the CDR3: TGTGCCAGCAGCTTGTTTTCGGGCGGAACCTCCTACAATGAGCAGTTCTTC. It encodes CASSLFSGGTSYNEQFF. This chain uses TRBV7-6 with TRBJ2-1, with D uncertain. Looked up from germline, CDR1 is SGHVS and CDR2 is FNYEAQ. V was shortened by 3 bases and J by 0 bases, with 15 bases between the two germline ends. There are 17 residues in the CDR3. Full variable domain (rest looked up from reference TRBV7-6 and TRBJ2-1): GAGVSQSPRYKVTKRGQDVALRCDPISGHVSLYWYRQALGQGPEFLTYFNYEAQQDKSGLPNDRFSAERPEGSISTLTIQRTEQRDSAMYRCASSLFSGGTSYNEQFFGPGTRLTVL.

Here the CDR3 DNA reads TGCAGCGATGGGGACTTCGGCTACACCTTC. Its translation: CSDGDFGYTF. V usage is TRBV29-1 and J usage is TRBJ1-2, with D tentatively TRBD1 (5 bases). V lost 7 bases to trimming and J lost 8 bases, with 11 bases between them. This CDR3 spans 10 amino acids. Looked up from germline, CDR1 is SQVTM and CDR2 is ANQGSEA.

A word on this clone: The sample has other DNA sequences that encode this CDR3 too. The chain carries TRBV29-1 and TRBJ2-1; D gene ambiguous. The CDR3 totals 11 residues. CDR1 is SQVTM, CDR2 ANQGSEA, per germline. V lost 4 bases to trimming and J lost 2 bases, with 3 bases between them. The CDR3: CSVVAYNEQFF. In DNA form, the CDR3 reads TGCAGCGTTGTAGCCTACAATGAGCAGTTCTTC.

The chain joins TRBV4-3 to TRBJ2-1; tentative D call: TRBD1 (8 bases). Trimming pared 3 bases from V and 6 bases from J, leaving 15 bases between. In germline, CDR1 is LGHNA, CDR2 YSLEER. The CDR3 sequence is 15 residues long. The CDR3 spells CASSQIQGGINEQFF. The CDR3 DNA reads TGCGCCAGCAGCCAGATACAGGGGGGGATCAATGAGCAGTTCTTC.

A remark on this clone: Additional DNA sequences in this sample encode the identical CDR3. The V call is TRBV9, the J call TRBJ1-2, with 9 positions matching TRBD1. This CDR3 spans 14 amino acids. Germline trimming cut 3 bases from V and 2 bases from J; bases unmatched to any gene: 2. Germline lookup yields CDR1 SGDLS and CDR2 YYNGEE. The CDR3 DNA is TGTGCCAGCAGCGCAGGACAGGGGAACTATGGCTACACCTTC. It translates to CASSAGQGNYGYTF.

This clone was recorded once. V gene TRBV15 combines with J gene TRBJ2-1, with 10 bases that match TRBD2. CDR3 size: 15 residues. With V trimmed by 5 bases and J by 8 bases, 9 bases remained unmatched. Germline V CDR1 and CDR2: LNHNV, YYDKDF (reference sequence). The CDR3 sequence: CATSPGTSGIYEQFF. The CDR3 DNA follows: TGTGCCACCAGCCCTGGAACTAGCGGGATATATGAGCAGTTCTTC.

V is TRBV10-3 and J is TRBJ2-5, with D uncertain. This CDR3 is 14 amino acids long. Germline loops: CDR1 ENHRY, CDR2 SYGVKD. V shed 5 bases and J shed 4 bases, with 14 bases lying between them. Written as DNA, the CDR3 is TGTGCCATCAGTTTGACATCCTTGGGAGAGACCCAGTACTTC. It specifies CAISLTSLGETQYF.

V and J are TRBV28 and TRBJ1-2, with D unclear. Per the germline V gene, CDR1 is MDHEN and CDR2 is SYDVKM. The V gene lost 5 bases and the J gene lost 0 bases, with 13 bases spanning the gap. CDR3 length: 15 residues. CDR3 DNA: TGTGCCAGCAGTGGAAGAGGGCAAGCTAACTATGGCTACACCTTC. This sequence encodes CASSGRGQANYGYTF.

In this sample, this clone turned up once. The genes are TRBV27 and TRBJ2-1; D assignment may be TRBD1 or TRBD2 (5 bases each). The length of the CDR3 is 15 residues. The V gene's germline CDR1 is MNHEY and CDR2 SMNVEV (reference sequence). Between the trimmed V and J ends, which lost 6 bases and 0 bases, there was a span of 12 bases. Here the CDR3 reads CASRPAGSSYNEQFF. The CDR3 DNA sequence: TGTGCCAGCAGGCCCGCAGGGAGCTCCTACAATGAGCAGTTCTTC.